This is a list of T cell receptor beta chains from one sample in a study of T-cell reconstitution after alpha-beta-depleted transplantation in children. From the PCR reads, TCRdb called clonotypes with MiXCR, one entry per CDR3 protein. The sample carries hundreds of thousands of distinct CDR3 sequences, about 16% recorded once. Specimen: PBMCs, mostly from graft donor cells, collected 360 days after TCRalphabeta/CD19-depleted stem cell transplant. The receptors come from a boy under two years old who had a stem cell transplant for Wiskott-Aldrich syndrome, so the T cells may come from the graft donor. Both conserved end residues are part of each CDR3. The D gene is left open where the match is weak. Clone sizes are given selectively: once, few, many, or a class where the clone is expanded.

V	size	D	J	DNA	CDR3
TRBV6-1	NA	NA	TRBJ2-6	TGTGCCAGCAGTGAAAGAGCGTCGGGATACGGGGCCAACGTCCTGACTTTC	CASSERASGYGANVLTF
TRBV12-3/TRBV12-4	few	NA	TRBJ2-3	TGTGCCAGCAGTGCCGGGACAATAAGCACAGATACGCAGTATTTT	CASSAGTISTDTQYF
TRBV12-3/TRBV12-4	few	TRBD1	TRBJ2-1	TGTGCCAGCAGTTTAAGAGACAGGGTACTCAATGAGCAGTTCTTC	CASSLRDRVLNEQFF
TRBV7-9	many	TRBD1	TRBJ2-5	TGTGCCAGCAGCTCGACAGGGGTTGAGACCCAGTACTTC	CASSSTGVETQYF
TRBV24-1	NA	TRBD2	TRBJ2-1	TGTGCCACCGCGGATCCGACTAGCGGGACATGGGAGCAGTTCTTC	CATADPTSGTWEQFF
TRBV30	many	NA	TRBJ2-7	TGTGCCTGGGACGGACAAGACTACGAGCAGTACTTC	CAWDGQDYEQYF
TRBV5-1	NA	NA	TRBJ2-5	TGCGCCAGCAGCTTGGGGCACAGGATGGAGACCCAGTACTTC	CASSLGHRMETQYF
TRBV10-3	few	TRBD2	TRBJ2-7	TGTGCCATCAGTGAGTTACCGGGACTAGCGGGACGGCACGAGCAGTACTTC	CAISELPGLAGRHEQYF
TRBV20-1	NA	NA	TRBJ2-1	TGCAGTGCTAGAGATCAAGGCGGCTACAATGAGCAGTTCTTC	CSARDQGGYNEQFF
TRBV4-1	NA	NA	TRBJ2-4	TGCGCCAGCAGCCAAGATTGGGAGGTTAGGGTCAAAAACATTCAGTACTTC	CASSQDWEVRVKNIQYF
TRBV6-1	few	TRBD2	TRBJ2-7	TGTGCCAGCAGTCCCAGCGGGAGAGGCGAGCAGTACTTC	CASSPSGRGEQYF
TRBV18	few	TRBD2	TRBJ2-1	TGTGCCAGCTCACCCATGACTAGCGGGGATGAGCAGTTCTTC	CASSPMTSGDEQFF
TRBV29-1	NA	NA	TRBJ2-3	TGCAGCGTTGTGGCAGGCACAGATACGCAGTATTTT	CSVVAGTDTQYF
TRBV6-2/TRBV6-3	few	NA	TRBJ1-5	TGTGCCAGCCAGAGCTATAGCAATCAGCCCCAGCATTTT	CASQSYSNQPQHF
TRBV5-1	NA	NA	TRBJ2-7	TGCGCCAGCAGCTTGTCGCAGAAGATCTACGAGCAGTACTTC	CASSLSQKIYEQYF
TRBV7-9	NA	NA	TRBJ2-3	TGTGCCAGCAGCTCCAGGGGAGTCACCTCCACAGATACGCAGTATTTT	CASSSRGVTSTDTQYF
TRBV12-3/TRBV12-4	few	NA	TRBJ2-2	TGTGCCAGCAGTGCTGCTCCGAACACCGGGGAGCTGTTTTTT	CASSAAPNTGELFF
TRBV5-1	NA	NA	TRBJ1-1	TGCGCCAGCAGCTTGCAGTCGGGCGTCACTGAAGCTTTCTTT	CASSLQSGVTEAFF
TRBV27	few	TRBD1	TRBJ1-1	TGTGCCAGCAGTACCATACAGGGGGCGAACACTGAAGCTTTCTTT	CASSTIQGANTEAFF
TRBV4-3	NA	TRBD1	TRBJ1-2	TGCGCCAGCAGCCAAGTATTCCGGGGACAGGGCAGCGGCTACACCTTC	CASSQVFRGQGSGYTF
TRBV29-1	NA	NA	TRBJ2-1	TGCAGCGTTGCCAGTTCCCAGACAAGGCAGTTCTTC	CSVASSQTRQFF
TRBV7-9	NA	NA	TRBJ1-2	TGTGCCAGCAGCGCCACCACAGGGTTCTTTGGCTACACCTTC	CASSATTGFFGYTF
TRBV5-1	NA	TRBD1	TRBJ1-1	TGCGCCAGCAGCTTCTTTTTACAGGGGGCTGGCACTGAAGCTTTCTTT	CASSFFLQGAGTEAFF
TRBV7-9	NA	TRBD2	TRBJ2-4	TGTGCCAGCAGCCTAAGCCCGGGGGGAGCCAAAAACATTCAGTACTTC	CASSLSPGGAKNIQYF
TRBV12-3/TRBV12-4	NA	NA	TRBJ2-3	TGTGCCAGCAGTTTAGATAGGCAGACAGTAGATACGCAGTATTTT	CASSLDRQTVDTQYF
TRBV19	once	TRBD1	TRBJ2-7	TGTGCCAGTAGTACCGGACAGGCGCTCTCCTACGAGCAGTACTTC	CASSTGQALSYEQYF
TRBV5-1	few	NA	TRBJ2-2	TGCGCCAGCAGCTTGCGACCACAGAACACCGGGGAGCTGTTTTTT	CASSLRPQNTGELFF
TRBV7-9	few	TRBD1	TRBJ1-6	TGTGCCAGCAGCTATGGACAGGGAAGTTCACCCCTCCACTTT	CASSYGQGSSPLHF
TRBV20-1	NA	NA	TRBJ1-6	TGCAGTGCTAGTCGACCGGGTCCTCATTCACCCCTCCACTTT	CSASRPGPHSPLHF
TRBV15	NA	NA	TRBJ2-5	TGTGCCACCAGCAGAGATTGGAGGGGGCAAAGCGGAGAGACCCAGTACTTC	CATSRDWRGQSGETQYF
TRBV7-2	few	NA	TRBJ2-7	TGTGCCAGCAGCTTAAAACTAAGCTACTCCTACGAGCAGTACTTC	CASSLKLSYSYEQYF
TRBV12-3/TRBV12-4	NA	TRBD2	TRBJ2-7	TGTGCCAGCAGTTTAAGACTAGCGAACAAAATTTACGAGCAGTACTTC	CASSLRLANKIYEQYF
TRBV7-9	few	NA	TRBJ2-2	TGTGCAGCGCCCACAACCGGGGAGCTGTTTTTT	CAAPTTGELFF
TRBV11-2	few	TRBD1	TRBJ2-2	TGTGCCAGCAGCCGCGGACAGGGGGGATACACCGGGGAGCTGTTTTTT	CASSRGQGGYTGELFF
TRBV5-1	NA	TRBD1	TRBJ1-1	TGCGCCAGCAGCCGATTGACAGGGGCAAACACTGAAGCTTTCTTT	CASSRLTGANTEAFF
TRBV19	NA	NA	TRBJ2-1	TGTGCCAGTAGGCTCCCGCCCTACAATGAGCAGTTCTTC	CASRLPPYNEQFF
TRBV6-1	few	NA	TRBJ2-3	TGTGCCAGCCACAGTTACGTGACGGTAGATACGCAGTATTTT	CASHSYVTVDTQYF